This T cell receptor (beta chain) was sequenced in a study of response to subunit inactivated influenza vaccine. In TCRdb, the RT-PCR reads were re-called with MiXCR into one record per CDR3 protein. The sample contains hundreds of thousands of distinct CDR3 sequences, 15% to 19% of which appear only once. This CDR3 spans 17 amino acids. Germline-derived CDR1 and CDR2 are SGHAT and FQNNGV. Trimming cost V 2 bases and J 0 bases, with 14 bases left between them. About this clonotype: Antigen specificity is unknown.

General study results and limits: The study's authors posited that every seasonal influenza vaccination enlists few new T cells.

The sample was PBMCs from blood, taken roughly 12 days after vaccination. V gene TRBV11-2 combines with J gene TRBJ1-5, with a tentative D call TRBD1 (6 bases). This clonotype was obtained from a man aged 50-59 years who received an inactivated influenza vaccine. The chain's CDR3 is CASSLRPAGDSNQPQHF. The CDR3 region has the DNA TGTGCCAGCAGCTTAAGGCCGGCAGGGGATAGCAATCAGCCCCAGCATTTT.